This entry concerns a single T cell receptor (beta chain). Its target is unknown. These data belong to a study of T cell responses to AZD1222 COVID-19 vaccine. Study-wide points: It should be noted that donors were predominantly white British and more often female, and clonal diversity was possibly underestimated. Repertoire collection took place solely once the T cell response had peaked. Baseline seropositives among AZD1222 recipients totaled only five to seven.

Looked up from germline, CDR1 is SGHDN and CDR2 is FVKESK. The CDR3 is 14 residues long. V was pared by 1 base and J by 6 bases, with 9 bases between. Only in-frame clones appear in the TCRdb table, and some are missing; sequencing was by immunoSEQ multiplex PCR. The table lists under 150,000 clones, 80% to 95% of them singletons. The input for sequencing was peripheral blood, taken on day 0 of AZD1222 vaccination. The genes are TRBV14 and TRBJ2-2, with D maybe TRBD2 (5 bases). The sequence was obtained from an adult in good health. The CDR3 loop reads CASSQALLAGELFF. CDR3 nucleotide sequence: TGTGCCAGCAGCCAAGCCCTACTAGCCGGGGAGCTGTTTTTT.